This T cell receptor (beta chain) was recovered during a study of blood T cell repertoires in COVID-19. Overall study: Material from acute and convalescent COVID-19 was sourced from the United States, Italy and Spain. In each case, the material was cDNA or gDNA derived from T cells, B-cell-depleted T cells, or PBMCs.

In the original workflow: Amplification of reference gene primers was used by the study to estimate nucleated cell counts. Repertoires were generated with immunoSEQ multiplex PCR, while TCRdb's copy carries only in-frame clones and drops some. The V and J calls and clone size come from that table; D and trimming were worked out from the DNA. Of about 190,000 clones detected, over 75% appear once; the ten largest clones hold about 13%. The germline V gene has CDR1 KGHSH and CDR2 LQKENI. Trimming took off 3 bases at V and 2 bases at J, with 14 bases between the two ends. The CDR3 covers 16 residues. The receptor comes from a man aged 45-65 years who had recovered from COVID-19. Specimen: peripheral blood. The genes are TRBV18 and TRBJ2-1; D is possibly TRBD2 (5 bases). CDR3 nucleotide sequence: TGTGCCAGCTCACCGCCAATAGCGAGAGCCTACAATGAGCAGTTCTTC. Residues: CASSPPIARAYNEQFF.